These 21 T cell receptor beta chains were all obtained from the same sample, sequenced in a study of blood T cell repertoires in COVID-19. This table comes from immunoSEQ multiplex PCR, and its TCRdb copy is limited to in-frame clones, with some not included. The sample contains over 150,000 clones, 70% to 90% of which appear only once. Sequencing was carried out using peripheral blood. These receptors were obtained from a woman in her fifties or sixties with COVID-19, enrolled during active disease.

The chain carries TRBV6-1 and TRBJ2-5; 9 nucleotides match TRBD1. After removal of 3 bases from V and 1 base from J, the junction contained 3 bases not matched to a gene. The CDR3 is 15 residues long. From germline, CDR1 is MNHNS and CDR2 SASEGT. The CDR3 loop reads CASSDRDRAQETQYF. The DNA of the CDR3 is TGTGCCAGCAGTGACCGGGACAGGGCCCAAGAGACCCAGTACTTC.

The gene calls are TRBV6-5 and TRBJ1-2; 8 bases align to TRBD1. Germline V lookup: CDR1 MNHEY, CDR2 SVGAGI. The V gene end was trimmed by 7 bases and the J gene end by 4 bases; junction bases not matched to a gene: 11. The CDR3 has 15 amino acids. The CDR3: CASKIGQGASYGYTF. As DNA, the CDR3 is TGTGCCAGCAAAATCGGACAGGGCGCCTCCTATGGCTACACCTTC.

The V and J genes are TRBV25-1 and TRBJ1-1, with TRBD1 as a possible D gene (6 bases). V dropped 3 bases and J dropped 1 base, with 12 bases sitting between them. The CDR3 runs to 15 residues. Germline CDR1 MGHDK, CDR2 SYGVNS. CDR3 amino acids: CASSESGHRNTEAFF. CDR3 bases: TGTGCCAGCAGTGAGTCGGGACATCGGAACACTGAAGCTTTCTTT.

The V call is TRBV2, the J call TRBJ2-2; a possible D gene is TRBD1 (6 bases). Trimming pared 4 bases from V and 8 bases from J, leaving 14 bases between. The CDR3 spans 14 residues. Germline CDR1 reads SNHLY; CDR2 reads FYNNEI. The CDR3 sequence: CASSGQGSSGELFF. The CDR3, as DNA: TGTGCCAGCAGTGGTCAGGGGAGTTCGGGGGAGCTGTTTTTT.

V and J are TRBV5-1 and TRBJ1-4; weak D call: TRBD1 (5 bases). The CDR3 totals 14 residues. The germline gives CDR1 SGHRS, CDR2 YFSETQ. Trimming took 1 base from V and 8 from J, leaving 12 bases between them. CDR3 loop: CASSLRGWGEKLFF. The CDR3 nucleotides are TGCGCCAGCAGCTTGCGGGGGTGGGGCGAAAAACTGTTTTTT.

J is TRBJ1-2 and V is TRBV29-1; 8 bases line up with TRBD1. This CDR3 comprises 12 residues. V lost 3 bases and J lost 8; bases outside the gene matches: 5. CDR1 and CDR2 (germline): SQVTM, ANQGSEA. The CDR3 spells CSVESGGRGYTF. CDR3 in DNA: TGCAGCGTTGAGTCAGGGGGCCGGGGCTACACCTTC.

The chain recombines TRBV25-1 with TRBJ1-6; 9 bases match TRBD1. This CDR3 comprises 16 residues. J lost 10 bases, V lost 8 bases, and 15 bases had no gene match. Per germline, CDR1 MGHDK and CDR2 SYGVNS. CDR3 bases: TGTGCCAGCGGGGGGACAGGGAGCGGAGCGGGATCACCCCTCCACTTT. Encoded protein: CASGGTGSGAGSPLHF. The full variable domain, its missing parts supplied by reference TRBV25-1 and TRBJ1-6, is EADIYQTPRYLVIGTGKKITLECSQTMGHDKMYWYQQDPGMELHLIHYSYGVNSTEKGDLSSESTVSRIRTEHFPLTLESARPSHTSQYLCASGGTGSGAGSPLHFGNGTRLTVT.

Here the CDR3 DNA reads TGTGCCAGCAGCCTCATAAGGCTAGCGGGAGGCGGGGGGGAGCTGTTTTTT. Its protein is CASSLIRLAGGGGELFF. V usage is TRBV7-8 and J usage is TRBJ2-2, with 11 bases identical to TRBD2. The CDR3 sequence is 17 residues long. With 5 bases clipped from V and 8 bases from J, the junction kept 13 bases outside the gene matches. The germline gives CDR1 SGHVS, CDR2 FQNEAQ.

This chain links TRBV6-1 with TRBJ1-1; D is unresolved. Germline V gives CDR1 MNHNS, CDR2 SASEGT. V lost 0 bases, J lost 6 bases, and 8 bases lay in between. CDR3 length: 13 amino acids. The CDR3 DNA reads TGTGCCAGCAGTGAAGCGCGGGGAGCTGAAGCTTTCTTT. It yields the protein CASSEARGAEAFF.

The V gene is TRBV29-1, the J gene TRBJ1-2; D not resolved. CDR3 size: 10 residues. Trimming shortened V by 6 bases and J by 6 bases, and 8 bases separated the two germline ends. In germline, CDR1 is SQVTM, CDR2 ANQGSEA. This CDR3 reads CSVAQHGYTF. The CDR3 DNA follows: TGCAGCGTGGCACAACATGGCTACACCTTC.

V usage is TRBV5-1 and J usage is TRBJ2-7; 11 nucleotides align to TRBD2. Germline V gene lookup returns CDR1 SGHRS and CDR2 YFSETQ. This CDR3 spans 14 amino acids. The junction had 8 bases not matched to a gene; V was cut back by 2 bases and J by 10 bases. Here the CDR3 reads CASSLATSGRLQYF. Written as DNA, the CDR3 is TGCGCCAGCAGCTTAGCAACTAGCGGGAGACTACAGTACTTC.

J is TRBJ2-1 and V is TRBV6-5; D is unresolved. With 6 bases removed from V and 4 bases from J, the gap between germline ends came to 16 bases. Germline V CDR1 and CDR2: MNHEY, SVGAGI. CDR3 length equals 15 residues. The CDR3 DNA reads TGTGCCAGCAGACTGACACATACGACGTACAATGAGCAGTTCTTC. Amino acids: CASRLTHTTYNEQFF.

The V and J genes are TRBV6-5 and TRBJ2-2, with D possibly matching TRBD1 (6 bases). V lost 0 bases and J lost 4, with 9 bases in between. The germline gives CDR1 MNHEY, CDR2 SVGAGI. The CDR3 runs 15 residues. The CDR3 DNA reads TGTGCCAGCAGTTACTCAAGGGGGTTCACCGGGGAGCTGTTTTTT. Translation gives CASSYSRGFTGELFF.

This rearrangement joins TRBV15 to TRBJ1-5; a weak D match, TRBD1 (5 bases). The V gene's germline CDR1 is LNHNV and CDR2 YYDKDF (reference sequence). The V and J ends lost 9 bases and 3 bases respectively, with 12 bases between them. The CDR3 is made up of 13 amino acids. The CDR3 nucleotides are TGTGCCACGAGCGGGGGGAACAATCAGCCCCAGCATTTT. Its translation is CATSGGNNQPQHF.

With regard to this clone: The junction shows a germline mismatch at one end, possibly a read error. This rearrangement joins TRBV3-1 (or the pseudogene TRBV3-2) to TRBJ2-1; 13 nucleotides align to TRBD2. The CDR3 has 13 amino acids. Germline V gene sequence: CDR1 LGHDT, CDR2 YNNKEL (reference sequence). As DNA, the CDR3 is TGTGCCAGCAGCCAGTCGACTAGCGGGGGGCAGGTCTTC. Its protein is CASSQSTSGGQVF.

V is TRBV30 and J is TRBJ1-2; no clear D. Germline V lookup: CDR1 GTSNPN, CDR2 SVGIG (reference sequence). The length of the CDR3 is 11 residues. Trimming left V 5 bases short and J 2 bases short, with 6 bases between. The CDR3 spells CAWGRNYGYTF. The DNA for the CDR3 is TGTGCCTGGGGGCGCAACTATGGCTACACCTTC. The full variable domain, in which reference TRBV30 and TRBJ1-2 provide the parts outside the CDR3, is SQTIHQWPATLVQPVGSPLSLECTVEGTSNPNLYWYRQAAGRGLQLLFYSVGIGQISSEVPQNLSASRPQDRQFILSSKKLLLSDSGFYLCAWGRNYGYTFGSGTRLTVV.

The rearrangement uses TRBV19 and TRBJ1-1, with TRBD1 identical over 8 bases. V was pared by 7 bases and J by 0 bases, with 1 base of the junction left unmatched. The CDR3 covers 13 residues. The germline V gene encodes CDR1 LNHDA and CDR2 SQIVND (reference sequence). The CDR3 coding sequence is TGTGCCAGTACGGACAGGGTGAACACTGAAGCTTTCTTT. This gives the protein CASTDRVNTEAFF.

This chain links TRBV2 with TRBJ1-1, with 7 bases aligning to TRBD1. Germline V lookup: CDR1 SNHLY, CDR2 FYNNEI. The V segment lost 10 bases and the J segment 11 bases; nucleotides outside the gene matches: 13. CDR3 length: 12 amino acids. CDR3 coding DNA: TGTGCCACCAAAGGAGGGGGCGCGGGTGCTTTCTTT. Its protein product is CATKGGGAGAFF.

The rearrangement links TRBV19 to TRBJ2-1, with 12 bases that match TRBD2. The germline gives CDR1 LNHDA, CDR2 SQIVND (reference sequence). This CDR3 spans 19 amino acids. The trim removed 0 bases at V and 1 base at J, leaving 7 bases unmatched. The chain's CDR3 is CASSIELAGGLISYNEQFF. The CDR3 nucleotides read TGTGCCAGTAGTATAGAACTAGCGGGAGGCCTCATTTCCTACAATGAGCAGTTCTTC.

The chain employs TRBV6-5 and TRBJ1-4, with a possible D match to TRBD1 (5 bases). The CDR3 sequence is 15 residues long. Trimming took 5 bases from V and 5 from J, leaving 15 bases between them. Germline CDR1 MNHEY, CDR2 SVGAGI. The CDR3 reads CASSRQGILNEKLFF. The CDR3 DNA is TGTGCCAGCAGTCGCCAGGGTATTCTGAATGAAAAACTGTTTTTT.

V usage is TRBV18 and J usage is TRBJ1-6; tentative D call: TRBD1 (5 bases). V shed 5 bases and J shed 6 bases, with 11 bases lying between them. The CDR3 totals 14 residues. Germline V lookup: CDR1 KGHSH, CDR2 LQKENI. CDR3 sequence reads: CASSTQGANSPLHF. The CDR3 bases are TGTGCCAGCTCAACCCAGGGTGCTAATTCACCCCTCCACTTT.